The next 15 T cell receptor beta chains were all read from a single sample in a study of PD-1 blockade in classical Hodgkin lymphoma. TCRdb's table, derived via immunoSEQ multiplex PCR, lists solely in-frame clones and lacks some. This repertoire shows around 19,000 clones, around 70% found once; its top ten account for 24%. Relapses following autologous stem cell transplantation were seen in all patients, with brentuximab vedotin exposure varying. The sample in question was peripheral blood mononuclear cells (PBMCs), obtained before the second cycle of nivolumab. These receptors were taken from a human donor with classical Hodgkin lymphoma.

This chain uses TRBV15 with TRBJ2-5; D tentatively fits TRBD1 or TRBD2 (5 bases each). This CDR3 is 14 amino acids long. Trimming took off 3 bases at V and 5 bases at J, with 13 bases between the two ends. Germline-derived CDR1 and CDR2 are LNHNV and YYDKDF (reference sequence). CDR3 coding DNA: TGTGCCACCAGCAGCTCTCGGGACCCGGAGACCCAGTACTTC. Translation: CATSSSRDPETQYF.

There are a few counts of this clone. The chain is built from TRBV5-1 and TRBJ2-2, with TRBD1 identical over 11 bases. The CDR3 totals 17 residues. The V gene's germline CDR1 is SGHRS and CDR2 YFSETQ. V was clipped by 3 bases and J by 2 bases; unmatched bases: 6. The CDR3 spells CASSSTRTGGNTGELFF. The CDR3 DNA sequence: TGCGCCAGCAGCTCCACCAGGACAGGGGGCAACACCGGGGAGCTGTTTTTT. Supplemented by reference TRBV5-1 and TRBJ2-2, the full variable domain reads KAGVTQTPRYLIKTRGQQVTLSCSPISGHRSVSWYQQTPGQGLQFLFEYFSETQRNKGNFPGRFSGRQFSNSRSEMNVSTLELGDSALYLCASSSTRTGGNTGELFFGEGSRLTVL.

The chain joins TRBV30 to TRBJ1-2, with TRBD1 as a possible D gene (5 bases). Trimming shortened V by 0 bases and J by 5 bases, and 10 bases separated the two germline ends. The CDR3 contains 13 residues. Germline V gene data show CDR1 as GTSNPN and CDR2 as SVGIG (reference sequence). CDR3 in DNA: TGTGCCTGGAGTGTCGGGGGAGGGTATGGCTACACCTTC. Translating gives CAWSVGGGYGYTF.

This sequence joins TRBV18 and TRBJ2-1, with a possible D match to TRBD2 (5 bases). Germline-derived CDR1 and CDR2 are KGHSH and LQKENI. The CDR3 loop spans 15 amino acids. V was cut by 4 bases and J by 2 bases, with 12 bases left in between. CDR3 nucleotides: TGTGCCAGCTCACTACTACGGGAAACCTACAATGAGCAGTTCTTC. Its protein is CASSLLRETYNEQFF.

V gene TRBV11-2 combines with J gene TRBJ1-2, with a tentative D call TRBD1 (5 bases). This CDR3 contains 13 residues. Trimming stripped 1 base from V and 6 bases from J, with 9 bases between. Germline V gene sequence: CDR1 SGHAT, CDR2 FQNNGV. The CDR3 nucleotides read TGTGCCAGCAGCTTAGGGGGCAGGAATGGCTACACCTTC. Translation gives CASSLGGRNGYTF.

The chain is built from TRBV6-5 and TRBJ2-1; D not certain. The CDR3 has 11 residues. Germline V gene lookup returns CDR1 MNHEY and CDR2 SVGAGI. V was pared by 10 bases and J by 4 bases, with 8 bases between. CDR3 in DNA: TGTGCCACTCGGTGGTACAATGAGCAGTTCTTC. This sequence encodes CATRWYNEQFF.

The V call is TRBV7-2, the J call TRBJ2-7; 10 nucleotides agree with TRBD2. The CDR3 runs to 15 residues. CDR1 is SGHTA, CDR2 FQGNSA, per germline. After removal of 4 bases from V and 6 bases from J, the junction contained 9 bases not matched to a gene. CDR3 in amino acids: CASSWASGSLSEQYF. CDR3 nucleotide sequence: TGTGCCAGCAGCTGGGCTAGCGGGAGTCTTTCCGAGCAGTACTTC.

The chain recombines TRBV29-1 with TRBJ2-5; 10 bases fit TRBD1. The DNA end lines up better with TRBJ2-7; the J call may be wrong. Germline values: CDR1 SQVTM, CDR2 ANQGSEA. The length of the CDR3 is 13 residues. The CDR3 is CSAVTGGTDEQYF. CDR3 nucleotides: TGCAGCGCCGTGACAGGGGGCACGGACGAGCAGTACTTC.

The rearrangement uses TRBV28 and TRBJ2-7; the D gene is possibly TRBD1 (5 bases). V shed 5 bases and J shed 2 bases, with 10 bases lying between them. The CDR3 length is 13 residues. CDR1 MDHEN and CDR2 SYDVKM come from the germline V gene. The CDR3 reads CASSTRQPYEQYF. The DNA of the CDR3 is TGTGCCAGCAGTACGAGACAGCCCTACGAGCAGTACTTC.

The gene calls are TRBV18 and TRBJ2-2; TRBD1 matches at 8 bases. The CDR3 has 17 residues. Unmatched junction bases numbered 6, after V lost 2 bases and J lost 1 base. Germline V CDR1 and CDR2: KGHSH, LQKENI. CDR3 region: CASSPGQGGVNTGELFF. In DNA form, the CDR3 reads TGTGCCAGCTCACCAGGACAGGGAGGCGTGAACACCGGGGAGCTGTTTTTT.

V and J are TRBV4-1 and TRBJ2-3; D remains ambiguous. Germline CDR1 and CDR2: MGHRA and YSYEKL. Trimming pared 5 bases from V and 0 bases from J, leaving 9 bases between. The CDR3 runs to 14 residues. The CDR3 DNA sequence: TGCGCCAGCAGCTCAGATTCCAGCACAGATACGCAGTATTTT. Residues: CASSSDSSTDTQYF.

The chain links TRBV7-9 to TRBJ2-1; 10 bases line up with TRBD2. CDR1 SEHNR and CDR2 FQNEAQ come from the germline V gene (reference sequence). The CDR3 totals 15 residues. Trimming took 3 bases from V and 10 from J; bases not matched to a gene: 9. The DNA for the CDR3 is TGTGCCAGCAGCTTTAGTCTAGCGGGAGATTCGGAGCAGTTCTTC. Its protein is CASSFSLAGDSEQFF.

The chain joins TRBV2 to TRBJ1-2; unclear D gene. This CDR3 has 12 residues. Trimming cost V 4 bases and J 8 bases, with 11 bases left between them. Germline-derived CDR1 and CDR2 are SNHLY and FYNNEI. The CDR3 DNA is TGTGCCAGCAGTGCGGTTTACAGCGGCTACACCTTC. Protein: CASSAVYSGYTF.

This sequence joins TRBV9 and TRBJ2-3, with D unclear. V dropped 2 bases and J dropped 4 bases, with 5 bases sitting between them. The CDR3 consists of 12 residues. CDR1 is SGDLS and CDR2 is YYNGEE in the germline V gene. The CDR3 nucleotides are TGTGCCAGCAGCGTGTCAGCAGATACGCAGTATTTT. This gives the protein CASSVSADTQYF.

The chain joins TRBV11-2 to TRBJ2-3; tentatively, D is TRBD2 (5 bases). Germline assignment: CDR1 SGHAT and CDR2 FQNNGV. The CDR3 spans 14 residues. V was pared by 2 bases and J by 6 bases, with 12 bases between. The CDR3 DNA reads as TGTGCCAGCAGCTTACGGGCGGGCGTGGATACGCAGTATTTT. This sequence encodes CASSLRAGVDTQYF.